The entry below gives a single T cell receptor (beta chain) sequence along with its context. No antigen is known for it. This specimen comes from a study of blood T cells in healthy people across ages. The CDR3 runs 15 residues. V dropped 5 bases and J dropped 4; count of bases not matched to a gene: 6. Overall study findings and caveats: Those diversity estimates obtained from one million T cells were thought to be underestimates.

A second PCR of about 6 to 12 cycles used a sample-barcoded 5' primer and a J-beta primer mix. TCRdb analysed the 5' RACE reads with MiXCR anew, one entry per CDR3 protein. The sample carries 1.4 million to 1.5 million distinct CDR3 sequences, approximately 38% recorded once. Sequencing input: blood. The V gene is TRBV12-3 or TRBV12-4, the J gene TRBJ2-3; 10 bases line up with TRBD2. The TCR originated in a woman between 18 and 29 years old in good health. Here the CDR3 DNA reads TGTGCCAGCAGTCGTGCAGCGGGGGGGGCAGATACGCAGTATTTT. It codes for CASSRAAGGADTQYF.